These 25 T cell receptor beta chains were all obtained from the same sample, sequenced in a study of Ad26.COV2.S vaccination and SARS-CoV-2 variants. Only in-frame clones appear in the TCRdb table, and some are missing; sequencing was by immunoSEQ multiplex PCR. The table has roughly 510,000 clones, around 90% seen once. Noted treatment: roughly 20 received Ad26.COV2.S at low or high dose, single or two shots; about 5 received placebo; per-sample allocation not given. After the first vaccine or placebo injection, samples were drawn on day 63. Sequenced material: peripheral blood, taken in a trial of Ad26.COV2.S vaccine versus placebo. Receptor source: a person between 18 and 65 years old who received the Ad26.COV2.S COVID-19 vaccine or a placebo.

The chain has TRBV6-2 or TRBV6-3 and TRBJ1-1; D unclear. This CDR3 has 17 residues. In germline, CDR1 is MNHEY, CDR2 SVGEGT. Trimming stripped 2 bases from V and 1 base from J, with 17 bases between. CDR3 amino acids: CASSYEAGNLRNTEAFF. In nucleotides, the CDR3 is TGTGCCAGCAGTTACGAGGCGGGGAACCTTAGGAACACTGAAGCTTTCTTT.

This rearrangement joins TRBV15 to TRBJ2-1; 7 bases match TRBD2. Germline trimming cut 3 bases from V and 5 bases from J; bases unmatched to any gene: 10. Germline CDR1 and CDR2: LNHNV and YYDKDF (reference sequence). The CDR3 runs 16 residues. In nucleotides, the CDR3 is TGTGCCACCAGCAGGCACGCCGGGACTATCAACAATGAGCAGTTCTTC. Protein sequence: CATSRHAGTINNEQFF.

The V call is TRBV7-2, the J call TRBJ2-5; TRBD2 matches 14 bases. V gave up 5 bases and J gave up 5 bases; unmatched junction bases: 7. Germline loops: CDR1 SGHTA, CDR2 FQGNSA. The CDR3 consists of 16 residues. In DNA, the CDR3 is TGTGCCAGCAGCACCCAGGGACTAGCGGGAGCGGAGACCCAGTACTTC. This sequence encodes CASSTQGLAGAETQYF.

The chain is built from TRBV18 and TRBJ2-7; a possible D gene is TRBD2 (6 bases). The V end lost 0 bases, the J end lost 6 bases, and 9 bases lay between the germline ends. The CDR3 is made up of 13 amino acids. Germline values: CDR1 KGHSH, CDR2 LQKENI. The CDR3 sequence is CASSPPLAGEQYF. The CDR3 bases are TGTGCCAGCTCACCACCACTAGCTGGCGAGCAGTACTTC.

The rearrangement uses TRBV7-8 and TRBJ2-7; TRBD1 might be the D (5 bases). Germline CDR1 and CDR2: SGHVS and FQNEAQ. There are 18 residues in the CDR3. V lost 1 base and J 6 bases, leaving 25 bases between the germline ends. For the CDR3, the DNA is TGTGCCAGCAGCTTAGTCGGCGTAAGGAGACACGGAACAGGCGAGCAGTACTTC. Residues: CASSLVGVRRHGTGEQYF.

The chain couples TRBV6-5 to TRBJ1-1; the D is unclear. CDR1 is MNHEY and CDR2 is SVGAGI in the germline V gene. With 7 bases removed from V and 1 base from J, the gap between germline ends came to 10 bases. The CDR3 totals 13 residues. The CDR3 DNA sequence: TGTGCCAGCACCAAACAGCCGAACACTGAAGCTTTCTTT. This sequence encodes CASTKQPNTEAFF.

V is TRBV12-1 and J is TRBJ2-7. TRBV12-1 is shown as a pseudogene. The CDR3 extends over 10 amino acids. The CDR3 DNA sequence: TGTGCCAGCACACCTTACGAGCAGTACTTC. It encodes CASTPYEQYF.

V is TRBV11-3 and J is TRBJ2-2; D tentatively fits TRBD1 or TRBD2 (6 bases each). The CDR3 is 18 amino acids. V was pared by 5 bases and J by 3 bases, with 22 bases between. From germline, CDR1 is SGHNT and CDR2 YENEEA. Here the CDR3 DNA reads TGTGCCAGCAGCCGGGGGCTTGTGCGGGGACTGCACACCGGGGAGCTGTTTTTT. Translating gives CASSRGLVRGLHTGELFF.

The V call is TRBV5-8, the J call TRBJ2-1, with 11 bases lining up with TRBD2. The CDR3 loop spans 18 amino acids. With 1 base clipped from V and 5 bases from J, the junction kept 11 bases outside the gene matches. Germline V lookup: CDR1 SGHTS, CDR2 YDEGEE. The CDR3 is CASSLLALAGGLHNEQFF. DNA for the CDR3: TGTGCCAGCAGCTTGTTGGCGCTAGCGGGAGGTCTTCACAATGAGCAGTTCTTC.

This clone was observed a few times. Other DNA variants within this sample encode the same CDR3. This chain connects TRBV12-3 or TRBV12-4 to TRBJ2-5, with D hard to call. Trimming left V 4 bases short and J 5 bases short, with 5 bases between. The CDR3 loop spans 11 amino acids. CDR3 residues: CASSSRETQYF. For the CDR3, the DNA is TGTGCCAGCAGTTCGAGGGAGACCCAGTACTTC.

The rearrangement links TRBV5-1 to TRBJ2-5; D is uncertain. The CDR3 spans 14 residues. Germline CDR1 reads SGHRS; CDR2 reads YFSETQ. Trimming left V 0 bases short and J 4 bases short, with 10 bases between. The CDR3 reads CASSLALGRETQYF. As DNA, the CDR3 is TGCGCCAGCAGCTTGGCCCTGGGCAGAGAGACCCAGTACTTC.

This chain connects TRBV19 to TRBJ1-5; tentative D call: TRBD1 (6 bases). CDR3 size: 17 residues. Trimming shortened V by 1 base and J by 0 bases, and 13 bases separated the two germline ends. Germline CDR1 is LNHDA and CDR2 is SQIVND (reference sequence). CDR3: CASSIAGRGNSNQPQHF. The CDR3 DNA reads TGTGCCAGTAGTATAGCCGGCAGGGGAAATAGCAATCAGCCCCAGCATTTT.

The V gene is TRBV30, the J gene TRBJ2-7, with D tentatively TRBD1 or TRBD2 (5 bases each). Germline values: CDR1 GTSNPN, CDR2 SVGIG (reference sequence). This CDR3 has 11 amino acids. CDR3 nucleotides: TGTGCATTGGGGACCTCCTACGAGCAGTACTTC. Encoded protein: CALGTSYEQYF.

The V gene is TRBV7-9, the J gene TRBJ2-6; tentatively, D is TRBD2 (5 bases). Germline lookup yields CDR1 SEHNR and CDR2 FQNEAQ (reference sequence). This CDR3 is 13 amino acids long. Trimming took 7 bases from V and 2 from J, leaving 6 bases between them. DNA for the CDR3: TGTGCCAGCATGGAGGCTGGGGCCAACGTCCTGACTTTC. It translates to CASMEAGANVLTF.

The rearrangement joins TRBV29-1 to TRBJ1-1; 9 bases align to TRBD1. This CDR3 spans 14 amino acids. Germline V gene lookup returns CDR1 SQVTM and CDR2 ANQGSEA. V dropped 7 bases and J dropped 2; count of bases not matched to a gene: 8. CDR3 bases: TGCAGCGCCCAAGATACAGGGGGCAACACTGAAGCTTTCTTT. This gives the protein CSAQDTGGNTEAFF.

This chain connects TRBV6-2 or TRBV6-3 to TRBJ1-5; D is uncertain. The CDR3 runs to 15 residues. Trimming took 6 bases from V and 0 from J, leaving 12 bases between them. CDR1 and CDR2 (germline): MNHEY, SVGEGT. The CDR3 DNA sequence: TGTGCCAGCAGCTCCAGTGGACTTAGCAATCAGCCCCAGCATTTT. As protein: CASSSSGLSNQPQHF.

This clone came up a few times. The V and J genes are TRBV28 and TRBJ1-3, with D possibly being TRBD1 (5 bases). Trimming pared 3 bases from V and 1 base from J, leaving 10 bases between. There are 15 residues in the CDR3. Germline CDR1 MDHEN, CDR2 SYDVKM. The DNA for the CDR3 is TGTGCCAGCAGTTTCTGGGGGGGATCTGGAAACACCATATATTTT. Amino acids: CASSFWGGSGNTIYF.

The rearrangement links TRBV25-1 to TRBJ2-7; 9 bases map to TRBD1. This CDR3 contains 15 residues. The germline gives CDR1 MGHDK, CDR2 SYGVNS. With V trimmed by 6 bases and J by 2 bases, 8 bases remained unmatched. CDR3: CASSGDRGVAYEQYF. The CDR3 bases are TGTGCCAGCAGCGGCGACAGGGGGGTGGCCTACGAGCAGTACTTC.

About this clone itself: A read error may produce the germline difference seen at one junction end. CDR3 sequence (DNA): TGTGCCATCGGTGAAGTAGCGGGAGGTGGTTCCTACGAGCAGTACTTC. It translates to CAIGEVAGGGSYEQYF. This chain connects TRBV10-3 to TRBJ2-7; 10 nucleotides align to TRBD2. Germline loops: CDR1 ENHRY, CDR2 SYGVKD. The CDR3 has 16 residues.

The J gene is TRBJ1-1, the V gene TRBV30; the match to TRBD1 covers 7 bases. CDR3 length: 15 residues. Germline V gene lookup returns CDR1 GTSNPN and CDR2 SVGIG (reference sequence). Unmatched junction bases numbered 16, after V lost 4 bases and J lost 8 bases. DNA of the CDR3: TGTGCCTGGATAGGACAGGCAACCTCTGGCGGGGAAGCTTTCTTT. This translates into CAWIGQATSGGEAFF.

This rearrangement joins TRBV30 to TRBJ2-7, with 11 bases identical to TRBD2. V shed 1 base and J 9 bases; nucleotides not matched to a gene: 14. Germline assignment: CDR1 GTSNPN and CDR2 SVGIG (reference sequence). This CDR3 is built from 16 residues. The CDR3 reads CAWSGGGTSGGWVQYF. The CDR3 DNA reads as TGTGCCTGGAGTGGGGGGGGGACTAGCGGAGGTTGGGTGCAGTACTTC.

The chain uses TRBV9 and TRBJ2-2; 7 positions match TRBD2. The CDR3 extends over 16 amino acids. Losses at the gene ends were 0 bases for V and 1 base for J; bases not matched to a gene: 3. Germline CDR1 reads SGDLS; CDR2 reads YYNGEE. CDR3 coding DNA: TGTGCCAGCAGCGTAGACGGGACTATGAACACCGGGGAGCTGTTTTTT. This sequence encodes CASSVDGTMNTGELFF.

The chain uses TRBV2 and TRBJ1-1; D gene ambiguous. V shed 6 bases and J shed 3 bases, with 17 bases lying between them. Germline CDR1 and CDR2: SNHLY and FYNNEI. The length of the CDR3 is 15 residues. CDR3 nucleotide sequence: TGTGCCAGCAGCGGACCCCGCTTAGGCGACACTGAAGCTTTCTTT. Its protein is CASSGPRLGDTEAFF.

The chain uses TRBV28 and TRBJ1-1; the D is unclear. Per the germline V gene, CDR1 is MDHEN and CDR2 is SYDVKM. Trimming cost V 3 bases and J 8 bases, with 10 bases left between them. This CDR3 has 12 residues. The CDR3 region has the DNA TGTGCCAGCAGTTTCCTTCCATTCGAAGCTTTCTTT. Translation: CASSFLPFEAFF.

The rearrangement links TRBV28 to TRBJ2-5; D not resolved. Germline CDR1 reads MDHEN; CDR2 reads SYDVKM. The CDR3 runs 13 residues. V was pared by 4 bases and J by 2 bases, with 8 bases between. CDR3 loop: CASSWVGQETQYF. The CDR3 DNA reads TGTGCCAGCAGTTGGGTAGGGCAAGAGACCCAGTACTTC.